What follows are 31 T cell receptor beta chains derived from one specimen sequenced in a study of CD8 T cells in Susac syndrome. RNA in amounts of about 0.45 to 1 ug was reverse transcribed with random hexamers. TCRdb itself ran the immunoSEQ multiplex PCR reads through MiXCR, one entry per CDR3 protein. The sample has 150,000 to 250,000 distinct CDR3 sequences; about 95% are singletons. Sample: CD4+ T cells from PBMCs. The receptors come from a human donor with multiple sclerosis.

The genes are TRBV20-1 and TRBJ2-7, with 8 bases matching TRBD2. With V trimmed by 6 bases and J by 2 bases, 9 bases remained unmatched. Germline V gene data show CDR1 as DFQATT and CDR2 as SNEGSKA (reference sequence). CDR3 size: 14 residues. The CDR3 DNA reads TGCAGTGCCCTGGGGCTAGCGGGCCCCTACGAGCAGTACTTC. This codes for CSALGLAGPYEQYF.

The V gene is TRBV5-1, the J gene TRBJ2-1; D gene ambiguous. The CDR3 consists of 13 residues. The V and J ends lost 0 bases and 6 bases respectively, with 7 bases between them. The germline gives CDR1 SGHRS, CDR2 YFSETQ. CDR3: CASSLGSPNEQFF. For the CDR3, the DNA is TGCGCCAGCAGCTTGGGTTCCCCCAATGAGCAGTTCTTC.

In DNA form, the CDR3 reads TGCAGCGGAGGGGACTGGGAAAGCGTGCAGTACTTC. This sequence encodes CSGGDWESVQYF. The chain combines TRBV29-1 with TRBJ2-7; TRBD2 might be the D (6 bases). Germline CDR1 reads SQVTM; CDR2 reads ANQGSEA. The ends were cut back, 7 bases at V and 9 bases at J, with 19 bases in the middle. This CDR3 region has 12 residues.

This clonotype appeared once. The rearrangement uses TRBV7-2 and TRBJ2-2; TRBD2 might be the D (5 bases). There are 14 residues in the CDR3. In germline, CDR1 is SGHTA, CDR2 FQGNSA. The ends were cut back, 1 base at V and 6 bases at J, with 9 bases in the middle. CDR3 sequence reads: CASSLGWRSGELFF. DNA for the CDR3: TGTGCCAGCAGCTTAGGGTGGAGGTCCGGGGAGCTGTTTTTT.

As concerns this clonotype: At one end the junction does not follow the germline gene, possibly because of a read error. The gene calls are TRBV4-1 and TRBJ2-3; 13 bases fit TRBD2. The germline V gene encodes CDR1 MGHRA and CDR2 YSYEKL. The CDR3 loop spans 18 amino acids. CDR3 amino acids: CASSQGLAGDFTTDTQYF. DNA for the CDR3: TGCGCCAGCAGTCAAGGACTAGCGGGGGACTTTACCACAGATACGCAGTATTTT.

This rearrangement joins TRBV5-4 to TRBJ2-1, with 13 bases that match TRBD2. The CDR3 spans 15 residues. Germline CDR1 is SGHNT and CDR2 is YYREEE (reference sequence). V lost 4 bases to trimming and J lost 6 bases; unmatched junction nucleotides: 4. CDR3 nucleotides: TGTGCCAGCAGCAGTACTAGCGGGAGGGCCAATGAGCAGTTCTTC. Protein: CASSSTSGRANEQFF.

This chain uses TRBV12-3 or TRBV12-4 with TRBJ1-5; 10 positions match TRBD1. The CDR3 runs to 16 residues. The trim removed 4 bases at V and 6 bases at J, leaving 9 bases unmatched. In DNA, the CDR3 is TGTGCCAGCAGTTATCGGGCAGGACAGGGGGGTCAGCCCCAGCATTTT. It translates to CASSYRAGQGGQPQHF.

This chain joins TRBV2 and TRBJ2-3; 8 nucleotides align to TRBD1. V was pared by 5 bases and J by 2 bases, with 3 bases of the junction left unmatched. CDR3 length: 14 residues. Per the germline V gene, CDR1 is SNHLY and CDR2 is FYNNEI. CDR3 coding DNA: TGTGCCAGCAGTCGACAGGGGTCCACAGATACGCAGTATTTT. Translating it yields CASSRQGSTDTQYF.

J is TRBJ2-2 and V is TRBV30, with TRBD2 matching 11 bases. From germline, CDR1 is GTSNPN and CDR2 SVGIG (reference sequence). This CDR3 contains 15 residues. The V gene end was trimmed by 3 bases and the J gene end by 6 bases; junction bases not matched to a gene: 6. DNA of the CDR3: TGTGCCTGGAGGTATAGCGGGAGGGCAGCCGGGGAGCTGTTTTTT. This sequence encodes CAWRYSGRAAGELFF.

The V and J genes are TRBV9 and TRBJ1-1; 7 bases are a match to TRBD1. Per the germline V gene, CDR1 is SGDLS and CDR2 is YYNGEE. The J segment lost 4 bases and the V segment lost 10 bases, leaving 10 bases of the junction unmatched. This CDR3 has 13 amino acids. The CDR3 bases are TGTGCCTCATCCAAATCAGGGGGCACTGAAGCTTTCTTT. This gives the protein CASSKSGGTEAFF.

V gene TRBV9 combines with J gene TRBJ2-2, with 7 bases aligning to TRBD2. Germline CDR1 is SGDLS and CDR2 is YYNGEE. This CDR3 has 16 residues. V was pared by 5 bases and J by 4 bases, with 11 bases of the junction left unmatched. The CDR3 nucleotides read TGTGCCAGCAGGGGAGGGACCGAAGATTTCACCGGGGAGCTGTTTTTT. This gives the protein CASRGGTEDFTGELFF.

This chain uses TRBV4-1 with TRBJ1-2, with 8 bases lining up with TRBD1. The CDR3 runs to 15 residues. The V gene end was trimmed by 1 base and the J gene end by 4 bases; junction bases not matched to a gene: 5. Germline CDR1 is MGHRA and CDR2 is YSYEKL. The CDR3 spells CASSQVPGGTYGYTF. The CDR3 DNA follows: TGCGCCAGCAGCCAAGTTCCAGGGGGCACCTATGGCTACACCTTC.

The V gene is TRBV5-4, the J gene TRBJ2-3; possibly TRBD2 for D (5 bases). The CDR3 extends over 15 amino acids. The germline gives CDR1 SGHNT, CDR2 YYREEE (reference sequence). Trimming removed 0 bases at V and 0 bases at J, with 8 bases between. The CDR3 is CASSLAAASTDTQYF. Written as DNA, the CDR3 is TGTGCCAGCAGCTTGGCAGCGGCTAGCACAGATACGCAGTATTTT. Combining the CDR3 with reference TRBV5-4 and TRBJ2-3 gives the whole variable domain ETGVTQSPTHLIKTRGQQVTLRCSSQSGHNTVSWYQQALGQGPQFIFQYYREEENGRGNFPPRFSGLQFPNYSSELNVNALELDDSALYLCASSLAAASTDTQYFGPGTRLTVL.

The chain is built from TRBV3-1 and TRBJ2-1; 9 nucleotides agree with TRBD1. With 8 bases clipped from V and 8 bases from J, the junction kept 16 bases outside the gene matches. The CDR3 totals 16 residues. Germline CDR1 is LGHDT and CDR2 is YNNKEL (reference sequence). This chain's CDR3 is CASSKSGDRVIYEQFF. The CDR3 DNA follows: TGTGCCAGCTCTAAATCCGGGGACAGGGTTATTTATGAGCAGTTCTTC.

The rearrangement links TRBV24-1 to TRBJ2-7; 7 bases line up with TRBD1. The J segment lost 3 bases and the V segment lost 9 bases, leaving 1 base of the junction unmatched. Germline CDR1 and CDR2: KGHDR and SFDVKD. The CDR3 spans 11 residues. The CDR3 DNA is TGTGCCACCGGGGACAGCTACGAGCAGTACTTC. It yields the protein CATGDSYEQYF.

The V and J genes are TRBV6-5 and TRBJ2-7; the D gene is possibly TRBD1 (5 bases). Germline loops: CDR1 MNHEY, CDR2 SVGAGI. V was cut by 0 bases and J by 5 bases, with 14 bases left in between. CDR3 length equals 15 residues. The CDR3 region is CASSYSGQGSNEQYF. The DNA of the CDR3 is TGTGCCAGCAGTTACTCAGGCCAGGGATCGAACGAGCAGTACTTC.

The rearrangement joins TRBV29-1 to TRBJ2-1, with no clear D. CDR3 length equals 10 residues. The germline CDR1 and CDR2 sequences are SQVTM and ANQGSEA. Trimming shortened V by 7 bases and J by 5 bases, and 6 bases separated the two germline ends. The CDR3, as DNA: TGCAGCGGTGAGAACAATGAGCAGTTCTTC. Its translation: CSGENNEQFF.

The V gene is TRBV30, the J gene TRBJ2-1; TRBD2 matches at 14 bases. J lost 6 bases, V lost 6 bases, and 4 bases had no gene match. The V gene's germline CDR1 is GTSNPN and CDR2 SVGIG (reference sequence). The CDR3 spans 14 residues. In nucleotides, the CDR3 is TGTGCCTGTCGGGGACTAGCGGGAGCCAATGAGCAGTTCTTC. This sequence encodes CACRGLAGANEQFF.

The rearrangement links TRBV6-5 to TRBJ2-1; 13 nucleotides match TRBD2. J lost 8 bases, V lost 6 bases, and 7 bases had no gene match. CDR3 length: 15 residues. Germline V gene lookup returns CDR1 MNHEY and CDR2 SVGAGI. Here the CDR3 DNA reads TGTGCCAGCAGCCGACTAGCGGGGGGCTCCTATGAGCAGTTCTTC. Protein product: CASSRLAGGSYEQFF.

The gene calls are TRBV2 and TRBJ2-5; 10 nucleotides match TRBD2. With V trimmed by 7 bases and J by 4 bases, 3 bases remained unmatched. Germline loops: CDR1 SNHLY, CDR2 FYNNEI. The CDR3 contains 13 residues. CDR3 DNA sequence: TGTGCCAGCATTTGGACTAGCGGAGAGACCCAGTACTTC. Its translation: CASIWTSGETQYF.

This chain links TRBV20-1 with TRBJ1-2, with TRBD1 matching 8 bases. CDR1 and CDR2 (germline): DFQATT, SNEGSKA (reference sequence). J lost 13 bases, V lost 5 bases, and 9 bases had no gene match. The CDR3 spans 11 residues. The CDR3 region has the DNA TGCAGTGCTGTTCGGACAGGGCGAAGCACCTTC. As protein: CSAVRTGRSTF.

This clonotype was seen only once. The chain joins TRBV18 to TRBJ1-2; D is ambiguous. V lost 5 bases and J lost 6, with 10 bases in between. CDR3 length equals 12 residues. The germline V gene has CDR1 KGHSH and CDR2 LQKENI. CDR3 amino acids: CASSFGRNGYTF. The CDR3, as DNA: TGTGCCAGCTCATTCGGACGGAATGGCTACACCTTC.

The rearrangement uses TRBV24-1 and TRBJ2-1; the D gene is possibly TRBD1 (5 bases). Looked up from germline, CDR1 is KGHDR and CDR2 is SFDVKD. V shed 4 bases and J shed 1 base, with 7 bases lying between them. The length of the CDR3 is 14 residues. As DNA, the CDR3 is TGTGCCACCAGTGACAGGGCTTCCTACAATGAGCAGTTCTTC. Protein sequence: CATSDRASYNEQFF.

V and J are TRBV28 and TRBJ2-2, with no clear D. V lost 8 bases and J 8 bases, leaving 18 bases between the germline ends. The CDR3 has 14 amino acids. Germline V lookup: CDR1 MDHEN, CDR2 SYDVKM. The CDR3 bases are TGTGCCAGCGGTTGGACGGCGTCGACAGGGGAGCTGTTTTTT. It translates to CASGWTASTGELFF. Full variable domain (missing parts from reference TRBV28 and TRBJ2-2): DVKVTQSSRYLVKRTGEKVFLECVQDMDHENMFWYRQDPGLGLRLIYFSYDVKMKEKGDIPEGYSVSREKKERFSLILESASTNQTSMYLCASGWTASTGELFFGEGSRLTVL.

The gene calls are TRBV19 and TRBJ1-5, with D uncertain. The V end lost 9 bases, the J end lost 2 bases, and 8 bases lay between the germline ends. This CDR3 has 12 residues. The germline gives CDR1 LNHDA, CDR2 SQIVND (reference sequence). CDR3 bases: TGTGCCAGCGGGGAGGGCAATCAGCCCCAGCATTTT. Translated, it gives CASGEGNQPQHF.

The chain uses TRBV20-1 and TRBJ1-5; no definite D call. CDR1 and CDR2 from the germline V gene are DFQATT and SNEGSKA (reference sequence). The CDR3 has 13 residues. V was clipped by 8 bases and J by 6 bases, with 17 bases between them. For the CDR3, the DNA is TGCAGTACACCCGGGAATACGGGTCAGCCCCAGCATTTT. Translation gives CSTPGNTGQPQHF.

CDR3 sequence: CASSPLSSGGSREQYF. CDR3 bases: TGTGCCAGCAGCCCCCTCTCTAGCGGGGGGTCGAGGGAGCAGTACTTC. The chain joins TRBV3-1 to TRBJ2-7; 11 bases map to TRBD2. Germline lookup yields CDR1 LGHDT and CDR2 YNNKEL (reference sequence). With 4 bases clipped from V and 7 bases from J, the junction kept 12 bases outside the gene matches. This CDR3 has 16 amino acids.

The V call is TRBV7-3, the J call TRBJ2-3, with 9 bases matching TRBD2. Germline V gene sequence: CDR1 SGHTA, CDR2 FQGTGA. Germline trimming cut 1 base from V and 4 bases from J; bases unmatched to any gene: 6. The CDR3 consists of 16 residues. As DNA, the CDR3 is TGTGCCAGCAGCTTAATGGGTAGCGGGGGCTCAGATACGCAGTATTTT. It is translated as CASSLMGSGGSDTQYF.

J is TRBJ2-2 and V is TRBV29-1; the D gene could be TRBD1 or TRBD2 (5 bases each). Germline V gene lookup returns CDR1 SQVTM and CDR2 ANQGSEA. The CDR3 is 14 residues long. V was cut by 4 bases and J by 4 bases, with 13 bases left in between. CDR3 in DNA: TGCAGCGTTGCTGGGACGACGACCACCGGGGAGCTGTTTTTT. This codes for CSVAGTTTTGELFF.

The V gene is TRBV6-2 or TRBV6-3, the J gene TRBJ2-5; D is unclear. Per germline, CDR1 MNHEY and CDR2 SVGEGT. V gave up 8 bases and J gave up 5 bases, with 21 bases separating them. The CDR3 is 15 amino acids. The CDR3: CASVPRFPGRETQYF. The CDR3, as DNA: TGTGCCAGCGTCCCTCGATTCCCCGGGCGGGAGACCCAGTACTTC.

The rearrangement uses TRBV4-2 and TRBJ2-1; D possibly corresponds to TRBD1 (6 bases). This CDR3 has 16 residues. Trimming took off 1 base at V and 4 bases at J, with 14 bases between the two ends. Germline V lookup: CDR1 LGHNA, CDR2 YNFKEQ. The CDR3 sequence is CASSQATGSLYNEQFF. As DNA, the CDR3 is TGTGCCAGCAGCCAAGCGACAGGTTCACTTTACAATGAGCAGTTCTTC.